A selection of T cell receptor beta chains follows, all from one sample in a study of OX40 agonist ivuxolimab in advanced cancers. Some clones are missing from TCRdb's copy, which holds only in-frame ones; the method was immunoSEQ multiplex PCR. The table records about 21,000 clones, more than 75% of them present only once. Specimen: CD4+ or CD8+ T cells sorted from blood, collected in a trial of the OX40 agonist ivuxolimab. The receptors were gathered from an adult with an advanced solid tumor such as melanoma, head and neck, liver or kidney cancer. Both conserved end residues are part of each CDR3. The order of the fields is J gene, clone size, V gene, D gene, CDR3 protein. A D gene is named only where the DNA matches it firmly. Clone sizes are given selectively: once, few, many, or a class where the clone is expanded.

>TRBJ2-7|-|TRBV30|-
CAWSEGRNTTYEQYF
>TRBJ2-7|-|TRBV4-2|-
CASSQGPGTGFEQYF
>TRBJ2-3|-|TRBV7-6|-
CASSLVGTARTDTQYF
>TRBJ2-3|once|TRBV27|-
CASTESGAVTQYF
>TRBJ1-2|few|TRBV10-1|TRBD1
CASKGDRGNGYTF
>TRBJ1-4|-|TRBV7-9|-
CASSLGTEKLFF
>TRBJ1-1|-|TRBV6-6|-
CASSPPEMAKAFF
>TRBJ2-5|-|TRBV28|-
CASSKAEDQETQYF
>TRBJ2-1|-|TRBV5-1|-
CASSLSRDGTPTYYEQFF
>TRBJ1-5|once|TRBV27|-
CASSLSDSNQPQHF
>TRBJ1-1|-|TRBV18|TRBD1
CASSPWDRAQNTEAFF
>TRBJ2-7|few|TRBV6-1|-
CASSDTLFEDNSYEQYF
>TRBJ1-3|-|TRBV4-1|-
CASSQGGNTIYF
>TRBJ2-1|-|TRBV7-9|TRBD2
CASSPQPGLAGGHQGEQFF
>TRBJ2-5|-|TRBV28|-
CASSLWGAARETQYF
>TRBJ2-1|few|TRBV2|-
CASSENLGDEQFF
>TRBJ1-2|-|TRBV27|-
CASSLSTGINYGYTF
>TRBJ2-7|once|TRBV19|TRBD2
CASSPGGAYEQYF
>TRBJ2-1|-|TRBV5-4|TRBD2
CASNTPPGLAVNEQFF
>TRBJ2-7|-|TRBV19|-
CASSSGGSYEQYF
>TRBJ2-7|-|TRBV6-5|TRBD2
CASSYLGGGTYEQYF
>TRBJ2-7|-|TRBV27|TRBD2
CASSSSGVYEQYF
>TRBJ2-7|-|TRBV10-3|TRBD1
CAIHPGQGAPSYEQYF
>TRBJ1-1|-|TRBV13|-
CASSGAASMNTEAFF
>TRBJ2-5|-|TRBV6-4|-
CASSATLGLRETQYF
>TRBJ2-7|-|TRBV27|-
CASSFGYEQYF
>TRBJ2-1|-|TRBV4-1|TRBD2
CASSQVATSGSTASYNEQFF
>TRBJ1-6|-|TRBV28|-
CASTTPGRDWVPLHF
>TRBJ2-5|-|TRBV28|-
CASRPGLAQETQYF
>TRBJ2-5|-|TRBV2|-
CASSDPGRGETQYF
>TRBJ2-7|once|TRBV7-6|-
CASSLSQSYEQYF
>TRBJ1-4|-|TRBV6-6|TRBD1
CASSPGGFDEKLFF
>TRBJ1-4|once|TRBV4-1|-
CASSQGQTINEKLFF
>TRBJ2-1|-|TRBV6-5|-
CASREDSYRYNEQFF
>TRBJ1-6|-|TRBV7-6|TRBD1
CASSSGQGQVNSPLHF
>TRBJ2-7|once|TRBV21-1|-
CASSPRDLGRYSYEQYF
>TRBJ1-3|-|TRBV13|-
CASSSIQGALGNTIYF
>TRBJ2-7|-|TRBV10-2|TRBD1
CASSDPTGGADYEQYF